This T cell receptor (beta chain) was obtained from a study of cytomegalovirus exposure and HLA in healthy donors. The PCR employed 60 Vbeta primers together with 13 Jbeta primers. Libraries were prepared by immunoSEQ multiplex PCR; TCRdb keeps only in-frame clonotypes and omits some of them. The sample has 200,000 or so clones, approximately 79% seen once. Germline values: CDR1 SGHKS, CDR2 YYEKEE (reference sequence). With 0 bases clipped from V and 2 bases from J, the junction kept 2 bases outside the gene matches. The CDR3 totals 15 residues. V usage is TRBV5-5 and J usage is TRBJ2-7; TRBD2 matches 10 bases. The TCR was taken from a girl under 10 years old in good health and CMV-seronegative. Sequenced sample: PBMCs. The CDR3: CASSLVSGGAYEQYF. The CDR3 DNA reads TGTGCCAGCAGCTTGGTGAGCGGGGGGGCCTACGAGCAGTACTTC.